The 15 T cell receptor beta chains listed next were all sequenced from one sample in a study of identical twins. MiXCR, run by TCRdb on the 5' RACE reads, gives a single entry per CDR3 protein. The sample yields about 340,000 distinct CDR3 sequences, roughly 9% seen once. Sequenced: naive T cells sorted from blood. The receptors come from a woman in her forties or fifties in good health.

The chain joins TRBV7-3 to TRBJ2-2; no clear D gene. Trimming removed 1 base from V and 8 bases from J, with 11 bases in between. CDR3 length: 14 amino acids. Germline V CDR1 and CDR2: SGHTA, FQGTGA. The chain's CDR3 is CASSLSSWAGELFF. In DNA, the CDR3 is TGTGCCAGCAGCTTAAGTAGCTGGGCGGGGGAGCTGTTTTTT.

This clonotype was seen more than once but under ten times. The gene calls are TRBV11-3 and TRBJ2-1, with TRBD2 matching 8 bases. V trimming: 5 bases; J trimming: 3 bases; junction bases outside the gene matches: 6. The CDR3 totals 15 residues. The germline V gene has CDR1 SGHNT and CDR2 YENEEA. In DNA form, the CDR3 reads TGTGCCAGCAGCCAGGGACTAGTAAACTACAATGAGCAGTTCTTC. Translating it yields CASSQGLVNYNEQFF.

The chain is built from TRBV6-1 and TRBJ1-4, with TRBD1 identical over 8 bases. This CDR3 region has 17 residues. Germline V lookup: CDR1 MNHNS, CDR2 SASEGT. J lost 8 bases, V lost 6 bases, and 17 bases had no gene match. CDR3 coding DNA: TGTGCCAGCAGCTTCGGACAGGGTATTCTTCGATTGGAAAAACTGTTTTTT. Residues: CASSFGQGILRLEKLFF.

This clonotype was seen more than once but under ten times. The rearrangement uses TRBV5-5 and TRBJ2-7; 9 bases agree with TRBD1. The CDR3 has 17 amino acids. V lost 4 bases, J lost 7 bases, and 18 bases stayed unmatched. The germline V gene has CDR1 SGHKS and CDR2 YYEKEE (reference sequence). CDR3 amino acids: CASSVIKGQGPIGEQYF. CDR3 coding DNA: TGTGCCAGCAGCGTTATTAAAGGACAGGGGCCGATTGGGGAGCAGTACTTC. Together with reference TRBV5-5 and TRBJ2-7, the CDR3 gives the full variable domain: DAGVTQSPTHLIKTRGQQVTLRCSPISGHKSVSWYQQVLGQGPQFIFQYYEKEERGRGNFPDRFSARQFPNYSSELNVNALLLGDSALYLCASSVIKGQGPIGEQYFGPGTRLTVT.

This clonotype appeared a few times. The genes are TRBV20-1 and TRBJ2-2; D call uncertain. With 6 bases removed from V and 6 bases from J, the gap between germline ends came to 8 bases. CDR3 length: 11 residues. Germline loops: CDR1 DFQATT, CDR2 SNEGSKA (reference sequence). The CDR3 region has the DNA TGCAGTGCCCCGGCAGCCGGGGAGCTGTTTTTT. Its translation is CSAPAAGELFF.

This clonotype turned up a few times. The CDR3 DNA reads as TGCGCCAGCACCGCCAAGGGAGCGGACCAAGAGACCCAGTACTTC. This gives the protein CASTAKGADQETQYF. The chain carries TRBV4-1 and TRBJ2-5, with a weak D call TRBD2 (5 bases). The CDR3 length is 15 residues. V was pared by 7 bases and J by 0 bases, with 15 bases between. Germline V gives CDR1 MGHRA, CDR2 YSYEKL.

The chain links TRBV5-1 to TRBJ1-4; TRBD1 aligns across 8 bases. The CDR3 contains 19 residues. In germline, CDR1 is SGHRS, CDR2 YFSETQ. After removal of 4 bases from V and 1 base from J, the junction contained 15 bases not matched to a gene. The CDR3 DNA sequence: TGCGCCAGCAGCCGGCAGTTAGCAGCTGGACAGGGAACTAATGAAAAACTGTTTTTT. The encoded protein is CASSRQLAAGQGTNEKLFF.

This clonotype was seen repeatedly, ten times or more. CDR3 coding DNA: TGTGCCATCAGTGAGGGGGACAGGGTCTCCTACAATGAGCAGTTCTTC. Encoded protein: CAISEGDRVSYNEQFF. The J gene is TRBJ2-1, the V gene TRBV10-3, with 9 bases fitting TRBD1. The CDR3 has 16 residues. Germline CDR1 reads ENHRY; CDR2 reads SYGVKD. With V trimmed by 2 bases and J by 0 bases, 2 bases remained unmatched.

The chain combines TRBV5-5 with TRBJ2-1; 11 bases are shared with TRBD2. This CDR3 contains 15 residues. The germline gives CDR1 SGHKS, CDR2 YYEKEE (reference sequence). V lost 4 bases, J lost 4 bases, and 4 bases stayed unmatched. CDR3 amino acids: CASSTPSGRYNEQFF. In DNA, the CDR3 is TGTGCCAGCAGCACTCCTAGCGGGAGGTACAATGAGCAGTTCTTC.

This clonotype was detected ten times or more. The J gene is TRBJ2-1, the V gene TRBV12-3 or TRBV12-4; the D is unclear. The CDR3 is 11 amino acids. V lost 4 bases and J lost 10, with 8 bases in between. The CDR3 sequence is CASSSPDEQFF. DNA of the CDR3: TGTGCCAGCAGTTCTCCGGACGAGCAGTTCTTC.

The CDR3 region has the DNA TGTGCCAGCAGCTCTCGGAGGAGAGCAGATGAAAAACTGTTTTTT. Its translation: CASSSRRRADEKLFF. The V call is TRBV14, the J call TRBJ1-4; D is unresolved. CDR1 is SGHDN, CDR2 FVKESK, per germline. Trimming removed 5 bases from V and 6 bases from J, with 16 bases in between. This CDR3 is 15 amino acids long.

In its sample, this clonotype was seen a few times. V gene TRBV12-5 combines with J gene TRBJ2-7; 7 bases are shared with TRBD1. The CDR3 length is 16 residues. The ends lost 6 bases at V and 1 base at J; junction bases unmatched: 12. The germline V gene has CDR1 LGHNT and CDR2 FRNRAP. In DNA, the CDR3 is TGTGCTAGTGGAGACGGGCCGGGACAGCCTTCCTACGAGCAGTACTTC. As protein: CASGDGPGQPSYEQYF.

As DNA, the CDR3 is TGCAGCGCGAGCAGGGTAGGGGCCAAAAACATTCAGTACTTC. This sequence encodes CSASRVGAKNIQYF. This sequence joins TRBV29-1 and TRBJ2-4, with D tentatively TRBD1 (5 bases). CDR3 length: 14 residues. Germline V gives CDR1 SQVTM, CDR2 ANQGSEA. V was trimmed by 7 bases and J by 1 base, leaving 14 bases between them. The complete variable domain, with remaining parts taken from reference TRBV29-1 and TRBJ2-4, reads SAVISQKPSRDICQRGTSLTIQCQVDSQVTMMFWYRQQPGQSLTLIATANQGSEATYESGFVIDKFPISRPNLTFSTLTVSNMSPEDSSIYLCSASRVGAKNIQYFGAGTRLSVL.

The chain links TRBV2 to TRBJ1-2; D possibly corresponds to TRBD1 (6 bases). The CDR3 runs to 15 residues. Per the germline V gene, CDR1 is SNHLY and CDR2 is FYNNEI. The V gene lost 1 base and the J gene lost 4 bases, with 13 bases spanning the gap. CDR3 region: CASSEGEGGRYGYTF. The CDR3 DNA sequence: TGTGCCAGCAGTGAAGGCGAAGGGGGTCGCTATGGCTACACCTTC.

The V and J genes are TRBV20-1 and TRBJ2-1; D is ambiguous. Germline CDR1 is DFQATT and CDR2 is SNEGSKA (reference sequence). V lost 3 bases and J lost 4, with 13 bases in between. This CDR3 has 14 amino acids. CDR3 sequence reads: CSASADSSYNEQFF. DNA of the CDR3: TGCAGTGCTAGCGCGGATAGCTCGTACAATGAGCAGTTCTTC.